The 21 T cell receptor beta chains reported below all come from one sample, sequenced in a study of T cells in Graves' hyperthyroidism and ophthalmopathy. Amplification of TCR beta CDR3 regions was performed using RNA transcripts as template. With the HTBI primer set, the TCR CDR3 went through a first round of RT-PCR. TCRdb reanalysed the multiplex PCR reads using MiXCR and keeps one entry per CDR3 protein. The sample includes 350,000 to 400,000 distinct CDR3 sequences, approximately 15% of them seen just once. The source material was blood. The receptors stem from a woman aged 30 to 39 with Graves' hyperthyroidism.

This clonotype has ten or more counts. The rearrangement links TRBV7-2 to TRBJ2-3; 10 bases fit TRBD2. The CDR3 covers 16 residues. The germline CDR1 and CDR2 sequences are SGHTA and FQGNSA. V was pared by 0 bases and J by 6 bases, with 6 bases of the junction left unmatched. The CDR3 is CASSLAILAGADTQYF. The CDR3 region has the DNA TGTGCCAGCAGCTTAGCGATCCTAGCGGGAGCGGATACGCAGTATTTT.

The chain uses TRBV10-3 and TRBJ1-2, with D unresolved. Per the germline V gene, CDR1 is ENHRY and CDR2 is SYGVKD. The CDR3 loop spans 13 amino acids. V was clipped by 0 bases and J by 6 bases, with 8 bases between them. The CDR3 is CAISESQEHGYTF. CDR3 DNA: TGTGCCATCAGTGAGTCCCAGGAGCATGGCTACACCTTC.

This clonotype has a count of ten or more. The J gene is TRBJ2-7, the V gene TRBV4-1, with TRBD2 as a possible D gene (6 bases). Germline CDR1 is MGHRA and CDR2 is YSYEKL. The V end was cut by 1 base, the J end by 1 base, with 14 bases between. CDR3 length: 16 amino acids. The CDR3 DNA sequence: TGCGCCAGCAGCCAAGGAACATTAGCGGTTTCCTACGAGCAGTACTTC. Translated, it gives CASSQGTLAVSYEQYF.

Comments on this clonotype: With a much larger clone just one base away, this may be a read error. CDR3 DNA: TGTACCTGGAGTGGTGCAGGGGACTCTGGAAACACCATATATTTT. Protein: CTWSGAGDSGNTIYF. This rearrangement joins TRBV30 to TRBJ1-3; possibly TRBD1 for D (6 bases). CDR1 is GTSNPN and CDR2 is SVGIG in the germline V gene (reference sequence). CDR3 length equals 15 residues.

This clonotype was observed at least ten times. The V and J genes are TRBV9 and TRBJ2-1; 9 positions match TRBD1. V gave up 0 bases and J gave up 1 base; unmatched junction bases: 5. The length of the CDR3 is 17 residues. CDR1 SGDLS and CDR2 YYNGEE come from the germline V gene. The CDR3 bases are TGTGCCAGCAGCGTAGAGGGACAGGGTCATTCCTACAATGAGCAGTTCTTC. Protein sequence: CASSVEGQGHSYNEQFF.

This chain connects TRBV3-1 to TRBJ1-5; D is possibly TRBD1 (5 bases). Per germline, CDR1 LGHDT and CDR2 YNNKEL (reference sequence). V was shortened by 0 bases and J by 6 bases, with 9 bases between the two germline ends. The CDR3 contains 14 residues. The CDR3 loop is CASSQEGGGQPQHF. In DNA, the CDR3 is TGTGCCAGCAGCCAAGAGGGTGGGGGTCAGCCCCAGCATTTT.

The chain uses TRBV24-1 and TRBJ2-7, with no clear D. V lost 2 bases to trimming and J lost 0 bases, with 13 bases between them. This CDR3 is built from 16 residues. Looked up from germline, CDR1 is KGHDR and CDR2 is SFDVKD. The DNA for the CDR3 is TGTGCCACCAGTGATTCAGGAAACAGCAACTCCTACGAGCAGTACTTC. It specifies CATSDSGNSNSYEQYF.

The V and J genes are TRBV30 and TRBJ2-1; D uncertain. The CDR3 spans 14 residues. Trimming pared 4 bases from V and 3 bases from J, leaving 13 bases between. The germline V gene has CDR1 GTSNPN and CDR2 SVGIG (reference sequence). CDR3 sequence reads: CAWNQRSLYNEQFF. CDR3 bases: TGTGCCTGGAATCAGAGATCTCTCTACAATGAGCAGTTCTTC.

A remark on this clonotype: Just one base apart from a much larger clone, this may be a read error. The rearrangement joins TRBV18 to TRBJ1-1; 7 bases map to TRBD1. The CDR3 length is 13 residues. Germline CDR1 reads KGHSH; CDR2 reads LQKENI. CDR3 coding DNA: TGTGCCAACTCACCACCTGACAGGGCCGGGGCTTTCTTT. It codes for CANSPPDRAGAFF.

This sequence joins TRBV5-1 and TRBJ2-1; a weak D match, TRBD1 (5 bases). This CDR3 contains 17 residues. Deletions cut 4 bases from V and 1 base from J, with 18 bases between. Per the germline V gene, CDR1 is SGHRS and CDR2 is YFSETQ. The CDR3 coding sequence is TGCGCCAGCAGCAGTTTTACTACAGGTGGTTCCTACAATGAGCAGTTCTTC. Protein product: CASSSFTTGGSYNEQFF.

This clonotype showed up just a few times. This chain joins TRBV5-6 and TRBJ2-4; 8 nucleotides agree with TRBD2. Germline loops: CDR1 SGHDT, CDR2 YYEEEE. This CDR3 comprises 15 residues. V dropped 3 bases and J dropped 2; count of bases not matched to a gene: 4. The CDR3 DNA reads as TGTGCCAGCAGCTCGGGAGGGCCGACCAAAAACATTCAGTACTTC. Protein: CASSSGGPTKNIQYF.

This clonotype was found once. The chain joins TRBV3-1 to TRBJ1-2; D is unresolved. The length of the CDR3 is 14 residues. V lost 4 bases to trimming and J lost 0 bases, with 9 bases between them. Germline CDR1 and CDR2: LGHDT and YNNKEL (reference sequence). CDR3 sequence: CASSPSGTNYGYTF. CDR3 bases: TGTGCCAGCAGCCCATCCGGGACTAACTATGGCTACACCTTC.

This clonotype was recorded many times. The chain combines TRBV27 with TRBJ2-7, with a weak D call TRBD2 (6 bases). V dropped 6 bases and J dropped 4 bases, with 19 bases sitting between them. Germline CDR1 is MNHEY and CDR2 is SMNVEV (reference sequence). CDR3 length equals 15 residues. The CDR3 DNA sequence: TGTGCCAGCAGCACGTCAGGGCCCCGGGAGTACGAGCAGTACTTC. This gives the protein CASSTSGPREYEQYF.

There are a few counts of this clonotype. The chain recombines TRBV24-1 with TRBJ2-1, with no clear D. The V and J ends lost 0 bases and 8 bases respectively, with 13 bases between them. This CDR3 spans 15 amino acids. CDR1 is KGHDR, CDR2 SFDVKD, per germline. CDR3 in amino acids: CATSDLSLGMDEQFF. DNA for the CDR3: TGTGCCACCAGTGATTTGAGTTTAGGGATGGATGAGCAGTTCTTC.

CDR3 sequence (DNA): TGTGCCAGCAGTCCGACTAGCGGAGGCGCCGGGGAGCTGTTTTTT. It is translated as CASSPTSGGAGELFF. The V call is TRBV2, the J call TRBJ2-2, with TRBD2 matching 9 bases. The V and J ends lost 5 bases and 6 bases, in that order; junction bases with no gene match: 7. The CDR3 is 15 amino acids. The germline V gene encodes CDR1 SNHLY and CDR2 FYNNEI.

This clonotype was found many times. The chain joins TRBV11-2 to TRBJ2-3; 9 bases agree with TRBD1. The CDR3 covers 18 residues. Germline CDR1 and CDR2: SGHAT and FQNNGV. J was trimmed by 0 bases and V by 5 bases; bases with no gene match: 12. The CDR3 nucleotides are TGTGCCAGCAGCCATGGGACAGGGTCCCGTCTTAGCACAGATACGCAGTATTTT. As protein: CASSHGTGSRLSTDTQYF.

This clonotype was counted only a few times. The rearrangement links TRBV15 to TRBJ1-5; TRBD1 might be the D (5 bases). This CDR3 comprises 16 residues. V lost 1 base to trimming and J lost 0 bases, with 10 bases between them. Germline CDR1 is LNHNV and CDR2 is YYDKDF (reference sequence). CDR3 in DNA: TGTGCCACCAGCAGAGTCCGGGGGGTTAGCAATCAGCCCCAGCATTTT. Protein product: CATSRVRGVSNQPQHF. Variable domain in full (rest from reference TRBV15 and TRBJ1-5): DAMVIQNPRYQVTQFGKPVTLSCSQTLNHNVMYWYQQKSSQAPKLLFHYYDKDFNNEADTPDNFQSRRPNTSFCFLDIRSPGLGDTAMYLCATSRVRGVSNQPQHFGDGTRLSIL.

This clonotype was seen at least ten times. V is TRBV28 and J is TRBJ2-7; 11 positions match TRBD1. V lost 5 bases to trimming and J lost 2 bases; unmatched junction nucleotides: 5. CDR1 and CDR2 (germline): MDHEN, SYDVKM. The CDR3 runs to 15 residues. The CDR3 reads CASSLGTGGTYEQYF. Written as DNA, the CDR3 is TGTGCCAGCAGTCTCGGGACAGGGGGGACCTACGAGCAGTACTTC.

In its sample, this clonotype was seen many times. The V gene is TRBV11-2, the J gene TRBJ1-2; D uncertain. The CDR3 is 13 amino acids. V was pared by 3 bases and J by 1 base, with 6 bases between. Germline CDR1 reads SGHAT; CDR2 reads FQNNGV. CDR3 protein: CASSFLVNYGYTF. The CDR3 coding sequence is TGTGCCAGCAGCTTTCTCGTTAACTATGGCTACACCTTC.

This clonotype was recorded only once. This sequence joins TRBV7-6 and TRBJ2-1, with D possibly TRBD1 on 5 matching bases. The CDR3 is 15 residues long. Germline V gives CDR1 SGHVS, CDR2 FNYEAQ. Trimming took 1 base from V and 8 from J, leaving 15 bases between them. CDR3 residues: CASSLEGRVGYEQFF. The DNA for the CDR3 is TGTGCCAGCAGCTTAGAAGGCAGGGTAGGATATGAGCAGTTCTTC.

This clonotype was detected many times. The chain has TRBV28 and TRBJ1-5; TRBD1 might be the D (5 bases). CDR3 length: 14 amino acids. V shed 7 bases and J shed 5 bases, with 15 bases lying between them. Germline loops: CDR1 MDHEN, CDR2 SYDVKM. The CDR3 nucleotides are TGTGCCAGCAACAGGCTCCTAGGGGATCAGCCCCAGCATTTT. This sequence encodes CASNRLLGDQPQHF.